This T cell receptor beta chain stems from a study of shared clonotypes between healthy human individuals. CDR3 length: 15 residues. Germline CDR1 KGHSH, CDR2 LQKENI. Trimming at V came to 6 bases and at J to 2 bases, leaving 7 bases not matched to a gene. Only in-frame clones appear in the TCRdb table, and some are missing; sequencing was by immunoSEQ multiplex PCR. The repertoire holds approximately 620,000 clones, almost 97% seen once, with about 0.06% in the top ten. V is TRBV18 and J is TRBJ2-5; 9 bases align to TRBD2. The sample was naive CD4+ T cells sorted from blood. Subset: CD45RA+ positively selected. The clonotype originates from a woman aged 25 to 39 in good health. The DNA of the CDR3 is TGTGCCAGCTCCCGATCGACTAGCGGACAAGAGACCCAGTACTTC. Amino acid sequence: CASSRSTSGQETQYF.